This T cell receptor beta chain is drawn from a study of CD8+ T cells in alopecia areata. Study-level results: Clonality exceeded that of normal scalp in lesional scalp, most notably in alopecia totalis/universalis. Sequencing of scalp tissue also captures the resident alphabeta T cells of normal skin.

Germline loops: CDR1 SGHNT, CDR2 YYREEE (reference sequence). Trimming at V came to 4 bases and at J to 2 bases, leaving 8 bases not matched to a gene. The CDR3 runs 15 residues. Concerning this clone itself: Its antigen is unidentified.

Sequencing relied on a cDNA template that was reverse transcribed from extracted RNA. TCRdb keeps only in-frame clones here, not all; method: immunoSEQ multiplex PCR. This sample has under 150,000 clones, with more than 55% found just once. This TCR was sampled from a human donor in good health. The chain uses TRBV5-4 and TRBJ2-5, with 7 bases fitting TRBD1. The sample consisted of CD8+ T cells sorted from blood. CDR3 coding DNA: TGTGCCAGCAGCCATCGGGACAGACCTCAAGAGACCCAGTACTTC. Translation gives CASSHRDRPQETQYF. The variable domain in full, with the rest retrieved from reference TRBV5-4 and TRBJ2-5, is ETGVTQSPTHLIKTRGQQVTLRCSSQSGHNTVSWYQQALGQGPQFIFQYYREEENGRGNFPPRFSGLQFPNYSSELNVNALELDDSALYLCASSHRDRPQETQYFGPGTRLLVL.